The 26 T cell receptor beta chains below were found in one sample sequenced in a study of CD8+CD57+ T cells in acquired aplastic anemia. Using genomic DNA as the template, TCR beta VDJ and CDR3 profiling was carried out. One entry per CDR3 protein results from TCRdb running MiXCR on the reads. The repertoire holds under 250,000 distinct CDR3 sequences, with roughly 35% as singletons. The sample consisted of sorted CD4+, CD8+, or CD8+CD57+ T cells (not recorded which) from PBMCs. These receptors originate from a human donor in good health, serving as a control.

This clonotype was recorded many times. The chain has TRBV24-1 and TRBJ2-1; 9 bases are a match to TRBD1. The CDR3 totals 16 residues. The V segment lost 2 bases and the J segment 7 bases; nucleotides outside the gene matches: 8. From germline, CDR1 is KGHDR and CDR2 SFDVKD. CDR3 sequence reads: CATSDSGTGYMNEQFF. The CDR3 DNA follows: TGTGCCACCAGTGATTCCGGGACAGGGTACATGAATGAGCAGTTCTTC.

The chain uses TRBV4-2 and TRBJ2-1; TRBD1 matches 7 bases. J was trimmed by 5 bases and V by 5 bases; bases with no gene match: 15. The CDR3 spans 17 residues. Germline V gene sequence: CDR1 LGHNA, CDR2 YNFKEQ. CDR3 in DNA: TGTGCCAGCAGCATTCAGACAGGGTTGGTGTCCAACAATGAGCAGTTCTTC. This encodes CASSIQTGLVSNNEQFF.

This clonotype has just a few counts. The gene calls are TRBV12-3 or TRBV12-4 and TRBJ2-2; no clear D. The CDR3 runs to 14 residues. V shed 8 bases and J shed 5 bases, with 15 bases lying between them. CDR3 DNA sequence: TGTGCCAGCGGAACCTCCTTTAAGACCGGGGAGCTGTTTTTT. Protein: CASGTSFKTGELFF.

Ten or more counts support this clonotype. The J gene is TRBJ2-1, the V gene TRBV7-2; perhaps TRBD2 as D (6 bases). This CDR3 spans 15 amino acids. The germline V gene encodes CDR1 SGHTA and CDR2 FQGNSA. With 0 bases removed from V and 3 bases from J, the gap between germline ends came to 9 bases. The CDR3 protein is CASSLARESYNEQFF. The CDR3 region has the DNA TGTGCCAGCAGCTTAGCCCGGGAGAGCTACAATGAGCAGTTCTTC.

Concerning this clonotype: Just one base apart from a much larger clone, this may be a read error. The rearrangement uses TRBV4-2 and TRBJ2-7, with D unclear. The CDR3 spans 16 residues. V was clipped by 0 bases and J by 8 bases, with 20 bases between them. The germline CDR1 and CDR2 sequences are LGHNA and YNFKEQ. DNA of the CDR3: TGTGCCAGCAGCCAAGATTCGGCGTGGGCGAGGTACAAGCAGTACTTC. Amino acid sequence: CASSQDSAWARYKQYF.

This clonotype was seen a handful of times. The chain joins TRBV12-3 or TRBV12-4 to TRBJ2-2; no firm D call. This CDR3 has 16 residues. Trimming cost V 3 bases and J 1 base, with 12 bases left between them. CDR3 sequence (DNA): TGTGCCAGCAGTTTCCCTGTCCGTGGGAACACCGGGGAGCTGTTTTTT. Encoded protein: CASSFPVRGNTGELFF.

This clonotype was seen many times. V usage is TRBV25-1 and J usage is TRBJ2-3, with D uncertain. This CDR3 region has 12 residues. V lost 6 bases and J lost 3, with 7 bases in between. The germline CDR1 and CDR2 sequences are MGHDK and SYGVNS. CDR3 region: CASSRTTDTQYF. The CDR3 DNA reads TGTGCCAGCAGCCGAACAACAGATACGCAGTATTTT. Full variable domain (outside the CDR3, taken from reference TRBV25-1 and TRBJ2-3): EADIYQTPRYLVIGTGKKITLECSQTMGHDKMYWYQQDPGMELHLIHYSYGVNSTEKGDLSSESTVSRIRTEHFPLTLESARPSHTSQYLCASSRTTDTQYFGPGTRLTVL.

The chain combines TRBV7-2 with TRBJ2-7; D unresolved. The CDR3 consists of 12 residues. Germline CDR1 reads SGHTA; CDR2 reads FQGNSA. V was trimmed by 5 bases and J by 4 bases, leaving 9 bases between them. The CDR3 DNA reads as TGTGCCAGCAGCCCGGACCATTACGAGCAGTACTTC. Its protein product is CASSPDHYEQYF.

This sequence joins TRBV19 and TRBJ1-2; 9 nucleotides match TRBD1. There are 14 residues in the CDR3. J was trimmed by 4 bases and V by 6 bases; bases with no gene match: 6. Germline V lookup: CDR1 LNHDA, CDR2 SQIVND (reference sequence). The CDR3 here is CASSSGQGIYGYTF. CDR3 DNA sequence: TGTGCCAGTAGCTCGGGACAGGGAATCTATGGCTACACCTTC.

This clonotype was picked up a small number of times. The V gene is TRBV18, the J gene TRBJ1-5; D not certain. Trimming removed 1 base from V and 3 bases from J, with 10 bases in between. The germline V gene encodes CDR1 KGHSH and CDR2 LQKENI. The length of the CDR3 is 15 residues. CDR3 residues: CASSPRSAVNQPQHF. The CDR3 region has the DNA TGTGCCAGCTCACCACGGTCGGCAGTCAATCAGCCCCAGCATTTT.

This clonotype came up once. The CDR3 DNA sequence: TGTGCCAGCAGGGGACAGGGGATGTTCGCTGAAGCTTTCTTT. The encoded protein is CASRGQGMFAEAFF. This chain joins TRBV7-4 and TRBJ1-1; 10 bases are a match to TRBD1. Germline V gives CDR1 SGHVT, CDR2 SQSDAQ. There are 14 residues in the CDR3. The V gene end was trimmed by 6 bases and the J gene end by 6 bases; junction bases not matched to a gene: 7.

In this sample, this clonotype turned up many times. This rearrangement joins TRBV12-3 or TRBV12-4 to TRBJ1-1; D is possibly TRBD1 (5 bases). The CDR3 sequence is 14 residues long. The V and J ends lost 5 bases and 7 bases respectively, with 17 bases between them. The CDR3 region has the DNA TGTGCCAGCAGTGATAACCGGGGACGCTATGAAGCTTTCTTT. This encodes CASSDNRGRYEAFF.

V usage is TRBV3-1 and J usage is TRBJ1-3; the D is unclear. V lost 1 base and J lost 0, with 7 bases in between. Looked up from germline, CDR1 is LGHDT and CDR2 is YNNKEL (reference sequence). This CDR3 has 15 residues. CDR3 loop: CASSQGTDSGNTIYF. The CDR3 nucleotides read TGTGCCAGCAGCCAAGGGACGGACTCTGGAAACACCATATATTTT. Looking up the rest from reference TRBV3-1 and TRBJ1-3 gives the full variable domain: DTAVSQTPKYLVTQMGNDKSIKCEQNLGHDTMYWYKQDSKKFLKIMFSYNNKELIINETVPNRFSPKSPDKAHLNLHINSLELGDSAVYFCASSQGTDSGNTIYFGEGSWLTVV.

The V and J genes are TRBV15 and TRBJ1-1, with a possible D match to TRBD1 (6 bases). The length of the CDR3 is 16 residues. The ends were cut back, 3 bases at V and 2 bases at J, with 16 bases in the middle. CDR1 is LNHNV and CDR2 is YYDKDF in the germline V gene (reference sequence). DNA for the CDR3: TGTGCCACCAGCAGCAGGGGATCTGTGGGAAACACTGAAGCTTTCTTT. Translating it yields CATSSRGSVGNTEAFF.

On this clonotype itself: A much larger clone differs from this one at a single base, so this may be a read error. This chain uses TRBV9 with TRBJ1-2; D may be TRBD1 (5 bases). CDR1 is SGDLS, CDR2 YYNGEE, per germline. The CDR3 covers 14 residues. As DNA, the CDR3 is TGTGCCAGCAGCGTAGGGGAGGGGTGGAGAGGCTACGCCTTC. It is translated as CASSVGEGWRGYAF.

This clonotype has a handful of counts. The chain links TRBV7-6 to TRBJ2-6, with unresolved D. CDR3 length: 20 amino acids. Germline lookup yields CDR1 SGHVS and CDR2 FNYEAQ. The ends were cut back, 1 base at V and 0 bases at J, with 19 bases in the middle. Here the CDR3 DNA reads TGTGCCAGCAGCTTAGGGGCCCCTGACGTAGGGCCCTCTGGGGCCAACGTCCTGACTTTC. As protein: CASSLGAPDVGPSGANVLTF.

V is TRBV11-2 and J is TRBJ1-2; D call uncertain. Per the germline V gene, CDR1 is SGHAT and CDR2 is FQNNGV. V was shortened by 0 bases and J by 6 bases, with 8 bases between the two germline ends. The CDR3 has 13 residues. The DNA of the CDR3 is TGTGCCAGCAGCTTAGATCCAGGACATGGCTACACCTTC. Its protein is CASSLDPGHGYTF.

This clonotype has ten or more counts. This chain connects TRBV29-1 to TRBJ1-1, with a weak D call TRBD1 (5 bases). This CDR3 comprises 13 residues. V lost 5 bases to trimming and J lost 1 base, with 11 bases between them. Germline V gene lookup returns CDR1 SQVTM and CDR2 ANQGSEA. The DNA for the CDR3 is TGCAGCGTTAATCAGGGAGCGAACACTGAAGCTTTCTTT. Protein sequence: CSVNQGANTEAFF. Combining the CDR3 with reference TRBV29-1 and TRBJ1-1 gives the whole variable domain SAVISQKPSRDICQRGTSLTIQCQVDSQVTMMFWYRQQPGQSLTLIATANQGSEATYESGFVIDKFPISRPNLTFSTLTVSNMSPEDSSIYLCSVNQGANTEAFFGQGTRLTVV.

This clonotype was seen repeatedly, ten times or more. The chain has TRBV29-1 and TRBJ2-5; D uncertain. Germline V lookup: CDR1 SQVTM, CDR2 ANQGSEA. CDR3 size: 11 residues. This CDR3 reads CNARTDETQYF. The CDR3 DNA reads TGCAACGCCAGAACGGACGAGACCCAGTACTTC.

The V call is TRBV5-6, the J call TRBJ2-7, with 7 nucleotides matching TRBD2. Losses at the gene ends were 4 bases for V and 3 bases for J; bases not matched to a gene: 7. The germline CDR1 and CDR2 sequences are SGHDT and YYEEEE. The CDR3 has 14 amino acids. CDR3 loop: CASSQLSGIYEQYF. The CDR3 bases are TGTGCCAGCAGCCAGCTGAGCGGGATCTACGAGCAGTACTTC.

This clonotype was counted at least ten times. The chain carries TRBV7-3 and TRBJ2-3, with a possible D match to TRBD1 (5 bases). V lost 5 bases to trimming and J lost 6 bases, with 12 bases between them. The CDR3 is 13 amino acids. The V gene's germline CDR1 is SGHTA and CDR2 FQGTGA. In DNA form, the CDR3 reads TGTGCCAGCAGCAGACAGAATGAGGATACGCAGTATTTT. Translating it yields CASSRQNEDTQYF.

This clonotype was counted ten times or more. This chain connects TRBV15 to TRBJ2-1; unclear D gene. V lost 0 bases, J lost 8 bases, and 11 bases lay in between. The CDR3 spans 14 residues. Per germline, CDR1 LNHNV and CDR2 YYDKDF (reference sequence). CDR3 loop: CATSRDQVGHEQFF. The CDR3, as DNA: TGTGCCACCAGCAGAGATCAGGTGGGCCATGAGCAGTTCTTC.

V is TRBV4-1 and J is TRBJ1-1, with D unresolved. Germline assignment: CDR1 MGHRA and CDR2 YSYEKL. CDR3 length: 14 residues. V was clipped by 1 base and J by 1 base, with 7 bases between them. DNA for the CDR3: TGCGCCAGCAGCCAAGCAAGTGCGAACACTGAAGCTTTCTTT. It is translated as CASSQASANTEAFF.

This clonotype was picked up a small number of times. V gene TRBV18 combines with J gene TRBJ2-7; 7 bases are shared with TRBD1. The germline gives CDR1 KGHSH, CDR2 LQKENI. The V segment lost 2 bases and the J segment 3 bases; nucleotides outside the gene matches: 7. The CDR3 consists of 15 residues. CDR3 nucleotides: TGTGCCAGCTCACCAGGTTTACAGGGGCGCTACGAGCAGTACTTC. Its protein is CASSPGLQGRYEQYF.

V gene TRBV6-2 or TRBV6-3 combines with J gene TRBJ1-2; D might be TRBD1 (5 bases). Germline values: CDR1 MNHEY, CDR2 SVGEGT. The CDR3 spans 14 residues. Trimming took off 6 bases at V and 6 bases at J, with 17 bases between the two ends. The CDR3 DNA reads TGTGCCAGCAGCCTACAGCAGGGCTGGGATGGCTACACCTTC. It encodes CASSLQQGWDGYTF.

This clonotype has just one count. The chain couples TRBV19 to TRBJ1-2; D is undetermined. CDR1 is LNHDA, CDR2 SQIVND, per germline (reference sequence). CDR3 size: 10 residues. V dropped 11 bases and J dropped 8 bases, with 12 bases sitting between them. This chain's CDR3 is CAEPGGGYTF. The CDR3 coding sequence is TGTGCCGAGCCAGGAGGGGGCTACACCTTC.